The source of this T cell receptor (beta chain) is a study of memory CD4+ T cells and cytomegalovirus serostatus. Overall study: Of the healthy Belgian adults, 9 or 10 were CMV seropositive and about two dozen seronegative. Study findings and constraints: Each of approximately 63 CMV-associated TCRbeta sequences occurred in one to five individuals. Suggested: most of the CMV-linked TCR signature lies in CD4+ memory cells.

The data were produced by immunoSEQ multiplex PCR, yet TCRdb's version contains in-frame clones alone and is incomplete. Here the sample spans around 60,000 clones, roughly four fifths being singletons. As to this clone: Its target is unknown.

The sort gate was single viable CD3+CD4+CD8-CD45RO+ cells for memory CD4+ T cells. CDR1 WSHSY and CDR2 SAAADI come from the germline V gene. This CDR3 comprises 17 residues. Trimming took 8 bases from V and 0 from J, leaving 20 bases between them. The origin of this receptor is an adult in good health and CMV-seronegative. V and J are TRBV10-2 and TRBJ2-1; weak D call: TRBD2 (6 bases). The sequenced material came from memory CD4+ T cells from blood. CDR3 sequence (DNA): TGCGCCAGCGGAGGGTCCTACGCGGGGAGCTCCTACAATGAGCAGTTCTTC. Translating gives CASGGSYAGSSYNEQFF.